The 4 T cell receptor beta chains presented below share a single source sample, sequenced in a study of T cells in Graves' hyperthyroidism and ophthalmopathy. Using RNA transcripts as the source, TCR beta CDR3 regions were amplified. The HTBI set primed first-round TCR CDR3 RT-PCR. TCRdb used MiXCR to reprocess the multiplex PCR reads, holding one entry per CDR3 protein. The sample includes some 620,000 distinct CDR3 sequences, 15% to 20% of them seen just once. The sample comprised blood. The receptors here all came from a woman aged 25 to 39 with Graves' hyperthyroidism.

In this sample, this clonotype turned up many times. The rearrangement links TRBV5-1 to TRBJ2-2; weak D call: TRBD2 (6 bases). CDR3 length: 15 amino acids. CDR1 is SGHRS, CDR2 YFSETQ, per germline. V was shortened by 4 bases and J by 1 base, with 11 bases between the two germline ends. In DNA form, the CDR3 reads TGCGCCAGCAGCCGGGACTCCCAGAACACCGGGGAGCTGTTTTTT. This codes for CASSRDSQNTGELFF.

The V and J genes are TRBV6-2 or TRBV6-3 and TRBJ2-1; 11 nucleotides line up with TRBD1. Germline-derived CDR1 and CDR2 are MNHEY and SVGEGT. The ends lost 4 bases at V and 13 bases at J; junction bases unmatched: 9. The CDR3 consists of 14 residues. CDR3: CASSFQDRGLHQFF. The DNA for the CDR3 is TGTGCCAGCAGTTTCCAGGACAGGGGGCTTCACCAGTTCTTC.

About this clonotype: Without the conserved terminal phenylalanine or tryptophan, this CDR3 likely stems from a read error. The CDR3 bases are TGTGCCAGCAGCTTCCGGGACTCTTCCTACAATGAGCAGTTCTCC. Its translation: CASSFRDSSYNEQFS. V and J are TRBV7-3 and TRBJ2-1; TRBD2 might be the D (6 bases). V lost 3 bases and J lost 1, with 10 bases in between. The germline gives CDR1 SGHTA, CDR2 FQGTGA. The CDR3 covers 15 residues.

The gene calls are TRBV7-9 and TRBJ2-5; 11 bases are a match to TRBD2. Germline trimming cut 5 bases from V and 4 bases from J; bases unmatched to any gene: 9. This CDR3 contains 16 residues. The germline V gene encodes CDR1 SEHNR and CDR2 FQNEAQ (reference sequence). The CDR3 reads CASSPGRLAGGETQYF. The DNA for the CDR3 is TGTGCCAGCAGCCCCGGGAGGCTAGCGGGAGGAGAGACCCAGTACTTC.